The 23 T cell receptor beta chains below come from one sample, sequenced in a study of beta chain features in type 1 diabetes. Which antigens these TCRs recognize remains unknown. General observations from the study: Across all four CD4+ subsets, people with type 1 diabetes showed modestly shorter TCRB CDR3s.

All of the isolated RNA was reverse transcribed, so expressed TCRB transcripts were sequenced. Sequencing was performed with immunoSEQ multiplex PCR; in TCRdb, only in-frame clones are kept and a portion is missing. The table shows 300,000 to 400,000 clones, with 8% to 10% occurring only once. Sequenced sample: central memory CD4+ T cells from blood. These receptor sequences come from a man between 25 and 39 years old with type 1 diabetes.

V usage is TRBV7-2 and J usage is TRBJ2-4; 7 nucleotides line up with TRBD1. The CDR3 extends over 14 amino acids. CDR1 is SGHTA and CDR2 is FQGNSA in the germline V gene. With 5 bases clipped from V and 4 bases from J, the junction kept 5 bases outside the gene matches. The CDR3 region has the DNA TGTGCCAGCAGCGCCCTGACAGGGAAAAACATTCAGTACTTC. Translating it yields CASSALTGKNIQYF.

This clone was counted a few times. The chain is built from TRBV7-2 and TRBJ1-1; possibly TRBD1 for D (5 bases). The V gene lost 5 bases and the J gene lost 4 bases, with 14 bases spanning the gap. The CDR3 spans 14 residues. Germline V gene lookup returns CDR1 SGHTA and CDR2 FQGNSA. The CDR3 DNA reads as TGTGCCAGCAGCCCCGTGGGGCATGTCACTGAAGCTTTCTTT. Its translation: CASSPVGHVTEAFF.

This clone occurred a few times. CDR3 sequence reads: CASSPELAGGPGDTQYF. The CDR3 nucleotides are TGCGCCAGCAGCCCAGAACTAGCGGGAGGGCCGGGCGATACGCAGTATTTT. The chain has TRBV5-1 and TRBJ2-3; the match to TRBD2 covers 13 bases. Germline CDR1 reads SGHRS; CDR2 reads YFSETQ. The CDR3 is 17 residues long. The V gene end was trimmed by 4 bases and the J gene end by 6 bases; junction bases not matched to a gene: 11. Using reference TRBV5-1 and TRBJ2-3 for the parts outside the CDR3, the full variable domain is KAGVTQTPRYLIKTRGQQVTLSCSPISGHRSVSWYQQTPGQGLQFLFEYFSETQRNKGNFPGRFSGRQFSNSRSEMNVSTLELGDSALYLCASSPELAGGPGDTQYFGPGTRLTVL.

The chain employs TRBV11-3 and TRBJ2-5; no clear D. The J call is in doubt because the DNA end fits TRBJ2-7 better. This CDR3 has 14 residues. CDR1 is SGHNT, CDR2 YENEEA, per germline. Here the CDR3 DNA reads TGTGCCAGCAGCTTAGACGGGCAGCTCGACGAGCAGTACTTC. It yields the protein CASSLDGQLDEQYF.

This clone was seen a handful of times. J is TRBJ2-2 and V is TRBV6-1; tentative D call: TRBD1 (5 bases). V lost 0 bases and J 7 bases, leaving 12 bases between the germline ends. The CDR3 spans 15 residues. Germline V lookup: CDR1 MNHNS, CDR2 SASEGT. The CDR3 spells CASSEAPRVRGELFF. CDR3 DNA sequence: TGTGCCAGCAGTGAAGCGCCCAGGGTACGCGGGGAGCTGTTTTTT.

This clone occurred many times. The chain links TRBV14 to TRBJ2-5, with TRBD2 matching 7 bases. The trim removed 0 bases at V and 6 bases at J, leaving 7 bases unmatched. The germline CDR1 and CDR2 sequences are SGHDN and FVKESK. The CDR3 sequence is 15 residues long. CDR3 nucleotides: TGTGCCAGCAGCCAAGATGGGGGGGGTCCGAAGACCCAGTACTTC. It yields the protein CASSQDGGGPKTQYF.

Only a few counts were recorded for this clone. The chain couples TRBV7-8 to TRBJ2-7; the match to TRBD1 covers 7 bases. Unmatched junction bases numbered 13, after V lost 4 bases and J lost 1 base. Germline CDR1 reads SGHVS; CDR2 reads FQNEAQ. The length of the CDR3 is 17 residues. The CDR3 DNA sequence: TGTGCCAGCAGCTCGAAAAGACAGGGTTGGGATTCCTACGAGCAGTACTTC. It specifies CASSSKRQGWDSYEQYF. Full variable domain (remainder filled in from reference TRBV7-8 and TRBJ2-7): GAGVSQSPRYKVAKRGQDVALRCDPISGHVSLFWYQQALGQGPEFLTYFQNEAQLDKSGLPSDRFFAERPEGSVSTLKIQRTQQEDSAVYLCASSSKRQGWDSYEQYFGPGTRLTVT.

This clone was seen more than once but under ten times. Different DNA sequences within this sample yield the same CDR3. CDR3 residues: CASSPSNYEQYF. The CDR3 DNA follows: TGTGCCAGCAGCCCAAGTAACTACGAGCAGTACTTC. The genes are TRBV7-2 and TRBJ2-7; D remains unclear. This CDR3 is built from 12 residues. Between the trimmed V and J ends, which lost 5 bases and 3 bases, there was a span of 8 bases. Germline assignment: CDR1 SGHTA and CDR2 FQGNSA.

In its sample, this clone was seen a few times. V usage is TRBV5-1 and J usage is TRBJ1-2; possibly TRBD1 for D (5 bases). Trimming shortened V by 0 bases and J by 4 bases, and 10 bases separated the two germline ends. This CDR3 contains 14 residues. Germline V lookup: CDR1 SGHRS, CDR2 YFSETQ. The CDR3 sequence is CASSLEIGTYGYTF. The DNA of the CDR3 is TGCGCCAGCAGCTTGGAGATAGGGACCTATGGCTACACCTTC.

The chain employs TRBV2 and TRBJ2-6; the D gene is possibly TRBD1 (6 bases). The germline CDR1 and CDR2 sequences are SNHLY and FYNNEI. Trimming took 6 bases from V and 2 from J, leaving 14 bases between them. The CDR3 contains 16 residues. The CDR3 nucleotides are TGTGCCAGCAGCCGTCCACAGGGAGCTGGGGCCAACGTCCTGACTTTC. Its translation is CASSRPQGAGANVLTF.

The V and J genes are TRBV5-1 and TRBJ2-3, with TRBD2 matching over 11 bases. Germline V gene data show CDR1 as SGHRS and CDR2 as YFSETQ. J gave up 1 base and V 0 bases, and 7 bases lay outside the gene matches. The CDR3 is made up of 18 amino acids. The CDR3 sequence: CASSLAPSGLAGTDTQYF. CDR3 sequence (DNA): TGCGCCAGCAGCTTGGCCCCCTCGGGACTAGCGGGCACAGATACGCAGTATTTT.

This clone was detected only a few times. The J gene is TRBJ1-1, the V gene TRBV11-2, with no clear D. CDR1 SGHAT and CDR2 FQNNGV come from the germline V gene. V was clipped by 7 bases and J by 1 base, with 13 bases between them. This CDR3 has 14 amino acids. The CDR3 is CASTRDRANTEAFF. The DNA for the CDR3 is TGTGCCAGCACCCGAGATCGAGCGAACACTGAAGCTTTCTTT.

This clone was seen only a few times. The CDR3 region is CASSPDRALLETQYF. CDR3 coding DNA: TGTGCCAGCAGCCCAGATCGGGCCCTTTTAGAGACCCAGTACTTC. The V and J genes are TRBV7-8 and TRBJ2-5; no reliable D call. V was clipped by 5 bases and J by 4 bases, with 17 bases between them. Germline V gene lookup returns CDR1 SGHVS and CDR2 FQNEAQ. The CDR3 is made up of 15 amino acids.

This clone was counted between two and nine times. Here the CDR3 DNA reads TGTGCCAGTAGTCGGGACGCAATGCTCTCTGGAAACACCATATATTTT. Residues: CASSRDAMLSGNTIYF. The chain has TRBV19 and TRBJ1-3, with TRBD1 as a possible D gene (5 bases). The germline gives CDR1 LNHDA, CDR2 SQIVND (reference sequence). There are 16 residues in the CDR3. With 5 bases removed from V and 0 bases from J, the gap between germline ends came to 14 bases.

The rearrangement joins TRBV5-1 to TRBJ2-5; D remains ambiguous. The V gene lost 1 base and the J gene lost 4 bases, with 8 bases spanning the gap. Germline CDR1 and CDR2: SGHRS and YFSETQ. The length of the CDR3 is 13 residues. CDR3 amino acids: CASSLTFSETQYF. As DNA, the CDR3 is TGCGCCAGCAGCTTGACCTTCTCAGAGACCCAGTACTTC.

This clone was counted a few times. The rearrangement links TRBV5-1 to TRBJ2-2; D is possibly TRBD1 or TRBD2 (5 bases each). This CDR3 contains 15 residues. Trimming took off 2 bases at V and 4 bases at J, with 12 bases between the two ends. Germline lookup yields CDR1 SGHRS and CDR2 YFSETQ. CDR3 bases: TGCGCCAGCAGCTTAGGGACCTCGAGCACCGGGGAGCTGTTTTTT. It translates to CASSLGTSSTGELFF.

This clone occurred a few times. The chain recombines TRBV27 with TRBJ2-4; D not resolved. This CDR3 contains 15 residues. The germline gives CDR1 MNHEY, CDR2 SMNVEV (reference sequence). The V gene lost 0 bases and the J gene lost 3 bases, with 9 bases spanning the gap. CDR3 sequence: CASSLSRKGKNIQYF. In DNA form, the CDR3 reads TGTGCCAGCAGTTTATCGAGAAAGGGCAAAAACATTCAGTACTTC.

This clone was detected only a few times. The CDR3 spells CASSLGPGLTSSDTQYF. DNA of the CDR3: TGTGCCAGCAGCTTAGGGCCGGGGTTGACTTCATCAGATACGCAGTATTTT. The chain carries TRBV7-9 and TRBJ2-3, with D possibly being TRBD2 (5 bases). From germline, CDR1 is SEHNR and CDR2 FQNEAQ (reference sequence). This CDR3 is built from 17 residues. The V and J ends lost 1 base and 4 bases respectively, with 18 bases between them.

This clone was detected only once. CDR3 loop: CATSREGGGYEQYF. Here the CDR3 DNA reads TGTGCCACCAGCAGGGAGGGAGGGGGCTACGAGCAGTACTTC. The J gene is TRBJ2-7, the V gene TRBV15; maybe TRBD2 (7 bases). The ends were cut back, 3 bases at V and 3 bases at J, with 12 bases in the middle. Per the germline V gene, CDR1 is LNHNV and CDR2 is YYDKDF (reference sequence). The CDR3 extends over 14 amino acids.

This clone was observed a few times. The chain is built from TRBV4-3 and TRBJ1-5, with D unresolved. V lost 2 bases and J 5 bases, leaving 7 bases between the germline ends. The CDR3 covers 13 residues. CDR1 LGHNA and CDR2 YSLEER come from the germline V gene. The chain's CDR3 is CASSQFRDQPQHF. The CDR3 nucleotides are TGCGCCAGCAGCCAATTTCGCGATCAGCCCCAGCATTTT.

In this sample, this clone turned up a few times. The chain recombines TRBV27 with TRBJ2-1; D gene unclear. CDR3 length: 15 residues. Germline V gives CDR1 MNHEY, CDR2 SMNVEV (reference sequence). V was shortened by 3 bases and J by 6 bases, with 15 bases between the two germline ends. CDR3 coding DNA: TGTGCCAGCAGTTTCTTCTCGTCTGGACGCAATGAGCAGTTCTTC. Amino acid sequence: CASSFFSSGRNEQFF.

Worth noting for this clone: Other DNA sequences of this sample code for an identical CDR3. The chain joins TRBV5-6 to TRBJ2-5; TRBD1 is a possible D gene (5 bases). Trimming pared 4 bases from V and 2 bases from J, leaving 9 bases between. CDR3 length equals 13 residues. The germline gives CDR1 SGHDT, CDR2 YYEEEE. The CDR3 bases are TGTGCCAGCAGCCTCAGGGCACAAGAGACCCAGTACTTC. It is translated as CASSLRAQETQYF.

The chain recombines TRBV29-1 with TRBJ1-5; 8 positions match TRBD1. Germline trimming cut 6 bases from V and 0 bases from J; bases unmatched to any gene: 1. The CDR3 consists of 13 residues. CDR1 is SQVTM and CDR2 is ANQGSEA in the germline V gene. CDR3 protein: CSVGQDSNQPQHF. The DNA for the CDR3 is TGCAGCGTGGGACAGGATAGCAATCAGCCCCAGCATTTT.